This T cell receptor (beta chain) was identified in a study of T cell changes during pregnancy in multiple sclerosis. Clones were read by immunoSEQ multiplex PCR, and TCRdb kept only the in-frame ones, dropping some. In the table there are some 100,000 clones, more than 85% of which are singletons. Germline V gene sequence: CDR1 LNHDA, CDR2 SQIVND (reference sequence). V lost 2 bases and J lost 1; bases outside the gene matches: 5. The CDR3 contains 16 residues. Sequences were derived from peripheral blood, sampled in the second trimester of pregnancy. This clonotype originated in a female donor with multiple sclerosis, enrolled in a pregnancy study. The chain couples TRBV19 to TRBJ1-1, with TRBD1 matching over 9 bases. The CDR3 region is CASSITGGGENTEAFF. The CDR3 DNA reads as TGTGCCAGTAGTATAACAGGGGGCGGCGAGAACACTGAAGCTTTCTTT.